One sample yielded the 22 T cell receptor beta chains listed below, sequenced in a study of T cells in Graves' hyperthyroidism and ophthalmopathy. TCR beta CDR3 region amplification was performed from RNA transcripts. The HTBI set primed first-round TCR CDR3 RT-PCR. From the multiplex PCR reads, TCRdb called clonotypes with MiXCR, one entry per CDR3 protein. The data contain about 580,000 distinct CDR3 sequences, about 15% of them singletons. The sequenced sample consisted of blood. The receptors originated from a woman in her thirties with Graves' hyperthyroidism that later progressed to Graves' ophthalmopathy.

V gene TRBV7-9 combines with J gene TRBJ2-5; possibly TRBD2 for D (6 bases). Deletions cut 2 bases from V and 2 bases from J, with 21 bases between. CDR3 length: 18 amino acids. CDR1 and CDR2 (germline): SEHNR, FQNEAQ (reference sequence). CDR3 sequence reads: CASSLPVTATREQETQYF. Here the CDR3 DNA reads TGTGCCAGCAGCTTACCGGTCACCGCCACACGGGAGCAAGAGACCCAGTACTTC.

This clonotype was seen many times. V gene TRBV28 combines with J gene TRBJ1-5, with D unclear. V lost 5 bases and J 2 bases, leaving 10 bases between the germline ends. The germline V gene encodes CDR1 MDHEN and CDR2 SYDVKM. The CDR3 is made up of 14 amino acids. For the CDR3, the DNA is TGTGCCAGCAGTGCCCAACTGGGCAATCAGCCCCAGCATTTT. It codes for CASSAQLGNQPQHF.

The chain couples TRBV9 to TRBJ2-3; unclear D gene. V lost 0 bases and J 0 bases, leaving 8 bases between the germline ends. CDR1 SGDLS and CDR2 YYNGEE come from the germline V gene. The CDR3 covers 15 residues. The CDR3, as DNA: TGTGCCAGCAGCGTAGACTGGCGTAGCACAGATACGCAGTATTTT. Its translation is CASSVDWRSTDTQYF.

This clonotype was recorded at least ten times. J is TRBJ2-7 and V is TRBV7-2; D gene uncertain. The germline V gene encodes CDR1 SGHTA and CDR2 FQGNSA. The germline V and J ends were trimmed by 5 bases and 0 bases, with 17 bases remaining between them. The CDR3 contains 16 residues. The chain's CDR3 is CASSPTWAVSSYEQYF. In DNA, the CDR3 is TGTGCCAGCAGCCCGACTTGGGCGGTTAGCTCCTACGAGCAGTACTTC. The full variable domain, completed using reference TRBV7-2 and TRBJ2-7, is GAGVSQSPSNKVTEKGKDVELRCDPISGHTALYWYRQSLGQGLEFLIYFQGNSAPDKSGLPSDRFSAERTGGSVSTLTIQRTQQEDSAVYLCASSPTWAVSSYEQYFGPGTRLTVT.

The chain recombines TRBV9 with TRBJ2-1, with unresolved D. With 0 bases removed from V and 2 bases from J, the gap between germline ends came to 6 bases. Germline lookup yields CDR1 SGDLS and CDR2 YYNGEE. CDR3 size: 14 residues. CDR3 residues: CASSVDKTYNEQFF. Written as DNA, the CDR3 is TGTGCCAGCAGCGTAGACAAGACCTACAATGAGCAGTTCTTC.

Comment on this clonotype: A much larger clone lies a single base off, so this may be a read error. The CDR3 ends on some other residue instead of the conserved phenylalanine or tryptophan, so this is likely a read error. V gene TRBV6-2 or TRBV6-3 combines with J gene TRBJ1-6, with a possible D match to TRBD1 (5 bases). This CDR3 region has 15 residues. With 2 bases removed from V and 9 bases from J, the gap between germline ends came to 14 bases. Germline V gene data show CDR1 as MNHEY and CDR2 as SVGEGT. The CDR3 nucleotides read TGTGCCAGCAGTTACGGGGGATTGATGGCTTCACCCCTCCACCTT. Its translation is CASSYGGLMASPLHL.

This clonotype was observed at least ten times. The V call is TRBV28, the J call TRBJ2-2, with 8 bases identical to TRBD2. The J segment lost 5 bases and the V segment lost 3 bases, leaving 5 bases of the junction unmatched. This CDR3 spans 15 amino acids. Germline V lookup: CDR1 MDHEN, CDR2 SYDVKM. The CDR3 loop is CASSFVSGKTGELFF. The CDR3 DNA reads TGTGCCAGCAGTTTTGTTAGCGGGAAAACCGGGGAGCTGTTTTTT.

This clonotype was picked up a small number of times. The chain is built from TRBV6-5 and TRBJ1-2, with 12 bases aligning to TRBD1. J was trimmed by 12 bases and V by 2 bases; bases with no gene match: 4. This CDR3 has 13 amino acids. From germline, CDR1 is MNHEY and CDR2 SVGAGI. DNA of the CDR3: TGTGCCAGCAGTTACGGGACAGGGGGCGCGGACACCTTC. As protein: CASSYGTGGADTF.

This clonotype has a count of ten or more. This chain connects TRBV5-1 to TRBJ1-3; no clear D gene. The CDR3 totals 14 residues. Germline V CDR1 and CDR2: SGHRS, YFSETQ. The V and J ends lost 7 bases and 2 bases respectively, with 13 bases between them. As DNA, the CDR3 is TGCGCCAGCTCTCCGGGGTTCGCTGGAAACACCATATATTTT. This encodes CASSPGFAGNTIYF.

The chain links TRBV20-1 to TRBJ2-1, with D possibly being TRBD1 (5 bases). Germline CDR1 and CDR2: DFQATT and SNEGSKA (reference sequence). The V end lost 2 bases, the J end lost 8 bases, and 10 bases lay between the germline ends. The CDR3 runs 12 residues. For the CDR3, the DNA is TGCAGTGCTAGAAGGGGTGGCGATGAGCAGTTCTTC. Its translation is CSARRGGDEQFF.

Comment on this clonotype: Given a much more abundant clone one base away, this may be a read error. The chain uses TRBV3-1 and TRBJ2-5; the match to TRBD2 covers 8 bases. The germline V gene has CDR1 LGHDT and CDR2 YNNKEL (reference sequence). This CDR3 spans 16 amino acids. CDR3 sequence: CASSLRNSGEQEPQYF. CDR3 nucleotide sequence: TGTGCCAGCAGCCTTAGAAATAGCGGGGAACAAGAGCCCCAGTACTTC.

Comment on this clonotype: Relative to the germline gene, one junction end is altered; a read error may explain this. V and J are TRBV30 and TRBJ2-1; perhaps TRBD1 as D (6 bases). The CDR3 sequence is 15 residues long. Germline CDR1 and CDR2: GTSNPN and SVGIG (reference sequence). CDR3 DNA sequence: TGTGCCTGGAGTGACGAGACAGGTTACTACAGTGAGCAGTTCTTC. Its translation: CAWSDETGYYSEQFF.

This clonotype was seen ten or more times. The chain combines TRBV12-3 or TRBV12-4 with TRBJ2-1, with TRBD1 matching 8 bases. V gave up 8 bases and J gave up 9 bases; unmatched junction bases: 15. The CDR3 sequence is 15 residues long. The CDR3 DNA follows: TGTGCCAGCCTCCGAGGACAGGGAAGATGGGCTGAGCAGTTCTTC. Protein sequence: CASLRGQGRWAEQFF.

This clonotype occurred many times. Written as DNA, the CDR3 is TGTGCCAGCTTTTCCAGGGGATCCAACTATGGCTACACCTTC. Its translation is CASFSRGSNYGYTF. This sequence joins TRBV12-3 or TRBV12-4 and TRBJ1-2; perhaps TRBD1 as D (6 bases). The CDR3 is 14 amino acids. Trimming shortened V by 8 bases and J by 2 bases, and 15 bases separated the two germline ends.

This chain joins TRBV20-1 and TRBJ1-2; possibly TRBD1 for D (5 bases). This CDR3 is built from 14 residues. Germline CDR1 is DFQATT and CDR2 is SNEGSKA (reference sequence). Deletions cut 1 base from V and 4 bases from J, with 13 bases between. The CDR3: CSARGRQNFYGYTF. Written as DNA, the CDR3 is TGCAGTGCTAGAGGGAGACAGAATTTCTATGGCTACACCTTC.

In this sample, this clonotype turned up many times. This chain links TRBV3-1 with TRBJ1-1; possibly TRBD1 for D (5 bases). CDR3 length: 14 residues. V lost 4 bases and J lost 6, with 15 bases in between. Germline assignment: CDR1 LGHDT and CDR2 YNNKEL (reference sequence). The CDR3 DNA sequence: TGTGCCAGCAGCCCGGTAGGGGCGGCCCCTGAAGCTTTCTTT. This codes for CASSPVGAAPEAFF.

V and J are TRBV5-1 and TRBJ1-6; D gene unclear. The CDR3 runs to 14 residues. Germline V gene data show CDR1 as SGHRS and CDR2 as YFSETQ. Trimming removed 0 bases from V and 7 bases from J, with 8 bases in between. The CDR3 region is CASSLEAENSPLHF. The CDR3 coding sequence is TGCGCCAGCAGCTTGGAGGCAGAGAATTCACCCCTCCACTTT.

About this clonotype itself: Given a much more abundant clone one base away, this may be a read error. This sequence joins TRBV11-2 and TRBJ1-6; D is undetermined. The germline V gene encodes CDR1 SGHAT and CDR2 FQNNGV. CDR3 size: 13 residues. In nucleotides, the CDR3 is TGTGTCAGCGGATCTATAACGAATTCACCCCTCCACTTT. It codes for CVSGSITNSPLHF.

This clonotype was detected many times. V usage is TRBV12-3 or TRBV12-4 and J usage is TRBJ1-1; D is ambiguous. The CDR3 covers 13 residues. V was shortened by 3 bases and J by 0 bases, with 5 bases between the two germline ends. CDR3 protein: CASSLQVNTEAFF. For the CDR3, the DNA is TGTGCCAGCAGTTTGCAAGTGAACACTGAAGCTTTCTTT.

A few counts support this clonotype. V is TRBV7-9 and J is TRBJ2-1; TRBD2 might be the D (6 bases). Deletions cut 5 bases from V and 5 bases from J, with 19 bases between. Germline CDR1 reads SEHNR; CDR2 reads FQNEAQ (reference sequence). The CDR3 sequence is 16 residues long. The CDR3 bases are TGTGCCAGCAGCCCTACGATAGCGGAGCCAAACAATGAGCAGTTCTTC. Translated, it gives CASSPTIAEPNNEQFF.

Many counts were recorded for this clonotype. CDR3 protein: CASTRWSTEAFF. DNA for the CDR3: TGTGCCAGCACTAGGTGGAGCACTGAAGCTTTCTTT. The chain couples TRBV12-3 or TRBV12-4 to TRBJ1-1; D not certain. CDR3 size: 12 residues. The ends were cut back, 7 bases at V and 4 bases at J, with 10 bases in the middle.

Many counts were recorded for this clonotype. Written as DNA, the CDR3 is TGTGCCAGCAGTTCACCGGGACAGGGGGCTCGGGAAAAACTGTTTTTT. This codes for CASSSPGQGAREKLFF. The chain employs TRBV27 and TRBJ1-4, with 12 bases matching TRBD1. The J segment lost 8 bases and the V segment lost 4 bases, leaving 8 bases of the junction unmatched. From germline, CDR1 is MNHEY and CDR2 SMNVEV (reference sequence). This CDR3 is built from 16 residues.